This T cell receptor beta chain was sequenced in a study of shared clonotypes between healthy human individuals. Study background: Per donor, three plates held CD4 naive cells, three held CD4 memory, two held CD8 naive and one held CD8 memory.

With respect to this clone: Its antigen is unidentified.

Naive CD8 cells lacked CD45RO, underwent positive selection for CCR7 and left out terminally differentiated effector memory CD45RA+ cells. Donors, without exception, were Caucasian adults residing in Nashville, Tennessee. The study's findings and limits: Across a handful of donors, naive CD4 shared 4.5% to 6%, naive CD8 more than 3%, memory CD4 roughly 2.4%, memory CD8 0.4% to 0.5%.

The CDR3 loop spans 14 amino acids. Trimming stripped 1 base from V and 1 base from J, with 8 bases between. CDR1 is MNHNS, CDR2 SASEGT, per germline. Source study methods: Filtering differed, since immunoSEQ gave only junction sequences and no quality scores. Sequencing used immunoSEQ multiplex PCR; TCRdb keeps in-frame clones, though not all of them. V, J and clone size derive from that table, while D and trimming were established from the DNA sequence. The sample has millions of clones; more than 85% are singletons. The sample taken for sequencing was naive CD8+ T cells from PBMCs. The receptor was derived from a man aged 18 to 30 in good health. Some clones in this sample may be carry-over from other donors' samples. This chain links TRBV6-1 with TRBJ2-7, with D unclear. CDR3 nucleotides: TGTGCCAGCAGTGAAGTCGACACTTCCTACGAGCAGTACTTC. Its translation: CASSEVDTSYEQYF.